The sequence of this TCR delta chain was determined in a study of human gamma delta and Vdelta1 T cells. Study-level findings and limits: Polyclonal Delta One T cells reportedly showed broad cytotoxic targeting of acute myeloid leukemia.

A word on this clone: Its target is unknown.

V was pared by 1 base and J by 2 bases, with 19 bases of the junction left unmatched. CDR1 is TSWWSYY and CDR2 is QGS in the germline V gene. This CDR3 is built from 22 residues. TCRdb reapplied CATT to the PCR reads. The top ten clones hold 1.5% of a sample with roughly 13,000 delta-chain clones, about half of them seen once. J is TRDJ1 and V is TRDV1; 13 positions match TRDD3. This sequence was found in a human donor in good health. Source material: Vdelta1 gamma-delta T cells from blood grown in culture (DOT cells). The CDR3 here is CALGERAFLPVLGDTGTDKLIF. CDR3 nucleotide sequence: TGTGCTCTTGGGGAACGCGCCTTCCTACCCGTACTGGGGGATACGGGGACCGATAAACTCATCTTT.